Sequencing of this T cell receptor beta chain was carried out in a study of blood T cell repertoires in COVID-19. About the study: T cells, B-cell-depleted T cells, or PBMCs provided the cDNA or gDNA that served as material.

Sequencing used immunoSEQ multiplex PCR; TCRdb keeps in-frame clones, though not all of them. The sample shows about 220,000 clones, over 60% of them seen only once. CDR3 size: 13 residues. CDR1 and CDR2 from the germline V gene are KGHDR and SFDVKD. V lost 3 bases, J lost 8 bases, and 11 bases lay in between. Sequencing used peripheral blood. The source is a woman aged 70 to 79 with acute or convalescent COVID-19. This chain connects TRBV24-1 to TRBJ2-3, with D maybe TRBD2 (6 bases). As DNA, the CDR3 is TGTGCCACCAGTGATGCCGGACTACGTACGCAGTATTTT. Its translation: CATSDAGLRTQYF.